This note documents a single TCR beta chain sequence. This sample is part of a study of T cell changes during pregnancy in multiple sclerosis. The protocol was immunoSEQ multiplex PCR, while the TCRdb copy is restricted to in-frame clones and leaves out a portion. Among about 38,000 clones listed, roughly 90% were seen once. The trim removed 8 bases at V and 7 bases at J, leaving 1 base unmatched. The CDR3 loop spans 13 amino acids. Per germline, CDR1 SGHTA and CDR2 FQGTGA. The sample was CD4+ T cells from peripheral blood mononuclear cells, taken in the second trimester of pregnancy. This receptor was taken from a female donor with multiple sclerosis, enrolled in a pregnancy study. J is TRBJ2-2 and V is TRBV7-3; TRBD2 agrees at 13 bases. The CDR3 region is CASRTSGSGELFF. The CDR3 DNA follows: TGTGCCAGCCGGACTAGCGGGAGCGGGGAGCTGTTTTTT.